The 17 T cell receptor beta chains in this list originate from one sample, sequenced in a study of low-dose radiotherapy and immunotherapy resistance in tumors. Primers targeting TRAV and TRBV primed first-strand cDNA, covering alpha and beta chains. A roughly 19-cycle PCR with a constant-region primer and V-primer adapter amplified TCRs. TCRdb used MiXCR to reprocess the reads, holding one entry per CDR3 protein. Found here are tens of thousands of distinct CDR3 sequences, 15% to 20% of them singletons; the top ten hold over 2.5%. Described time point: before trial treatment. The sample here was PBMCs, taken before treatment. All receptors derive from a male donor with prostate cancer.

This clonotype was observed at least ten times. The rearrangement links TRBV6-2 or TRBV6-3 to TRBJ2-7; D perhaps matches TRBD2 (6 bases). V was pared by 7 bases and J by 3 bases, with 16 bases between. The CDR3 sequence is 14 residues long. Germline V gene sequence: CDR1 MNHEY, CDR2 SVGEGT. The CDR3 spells CASTSLGGDYEQYF. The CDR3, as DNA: TGTGCCAGCACCTCGTTGGGGGGAGACTACGAGCAGTACTTC.

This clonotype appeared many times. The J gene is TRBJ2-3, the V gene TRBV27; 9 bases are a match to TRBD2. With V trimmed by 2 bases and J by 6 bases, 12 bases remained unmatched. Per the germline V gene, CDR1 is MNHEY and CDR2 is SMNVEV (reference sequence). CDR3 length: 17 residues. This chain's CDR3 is CASSLGFGAGGGDTQYF. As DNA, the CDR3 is TGTGCCAGCAGTTTAGGTTTTGGGGCGGGGGGGGGCGATACGCAGTATTTT.

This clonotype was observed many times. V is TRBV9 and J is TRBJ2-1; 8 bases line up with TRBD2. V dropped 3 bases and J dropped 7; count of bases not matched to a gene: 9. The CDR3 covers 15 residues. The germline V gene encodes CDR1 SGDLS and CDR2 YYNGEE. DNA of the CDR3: TGTGCCAGCAGCGCCAGCGGGGGCGTTACAAATGAGCAGTTCTTC. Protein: CASSASGGVTNEQFF.

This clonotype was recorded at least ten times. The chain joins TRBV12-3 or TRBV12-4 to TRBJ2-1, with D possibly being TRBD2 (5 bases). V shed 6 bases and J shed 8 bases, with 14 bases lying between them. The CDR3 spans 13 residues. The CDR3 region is CASRLGSGDEQFF. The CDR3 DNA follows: TGTGCCAGCAGACTAGGAAGTGGGGATGAGCAGTTCTTC.

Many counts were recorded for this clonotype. The CDR3 DNA reads TGCAGTGCTAGGGCCGGGGCCCCCTACGAGCAGTACTTC. Translation: CSARAGAPYEQYF. This sequence joins TRBV20-1 and TRBJ2-7; the D call may be TRBD1 or TRBD2 (5 bases each). V lost 3 bases and J lost 2, with 11 bases in between. The length of the CDR3 is 13 residues. Per the germline V gene, CDR1 is DFQATT and CDR2 is SNEGSKA (reference sequence).

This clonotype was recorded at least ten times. This chain's CDR3 is CASSSTGTGPEQYF. Here the CDR3 DNA reads TGTGCCAGCAGCTCTACCGGGACAGGGCCCGAGCAGTACTTC. The chain has TRBV5-6 and TRBJ2-7; 9 bases match TRBD1. This CDR3 comprises 14 residues. From germline, CDR1 is SGHDT and CDR2 YYEEEE. V was clipped by 3 bases and J by 6 bases; unmatched bases: 7. Based on the CDR3 plus reference TRBV5-6 and TRBJ2-7, the full variable domain is DAGVTQSPTHLIKTRGQQVTLRCSPKSGHDTVSWYQQALGQGPQFIFQYYEEEERQRGNFPDRFSGHQFPNYSSELNVNALLLGDSALYLCASSSTGTGPEQYFGPGTRLTVT.

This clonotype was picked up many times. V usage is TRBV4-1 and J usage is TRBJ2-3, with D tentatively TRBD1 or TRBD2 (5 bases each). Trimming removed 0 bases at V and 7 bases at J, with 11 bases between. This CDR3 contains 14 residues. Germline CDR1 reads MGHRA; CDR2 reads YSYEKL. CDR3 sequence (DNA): TGCGCCAGCAGCCAAGAAACGAGGGGACATACGCAGTATTTT. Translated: CASSQETRGHTQYF.

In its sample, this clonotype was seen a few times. The CDR3 DNA follows: TGCGCCAGCAGTCAAAGGGTTAGATTTGGGACAGGGGGCGTGATTGCTGAAGCTTTCTTT. Its translation: CASSQRVRFGTGGVIAEAFF. The V gene is TRBV23-1, the J gene TRBJ1-1; 12 nucleotides line up with TRBD1. TRBV23-1 is an ORF, and what it does is uncertain. There are 20 residues in the CDR3. Trimming took 2 bases from V and 6 from J; bases not matched to a gene: 19.

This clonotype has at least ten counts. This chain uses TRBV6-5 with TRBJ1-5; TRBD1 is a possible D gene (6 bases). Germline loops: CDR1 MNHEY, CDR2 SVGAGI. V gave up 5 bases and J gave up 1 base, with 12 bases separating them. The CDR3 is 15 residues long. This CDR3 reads CASSPGGASNQPQHF. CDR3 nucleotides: TGTGCCAGCAGTCCGGGGGGGGCCAGCAATCAGCCCCAGCATTTT.

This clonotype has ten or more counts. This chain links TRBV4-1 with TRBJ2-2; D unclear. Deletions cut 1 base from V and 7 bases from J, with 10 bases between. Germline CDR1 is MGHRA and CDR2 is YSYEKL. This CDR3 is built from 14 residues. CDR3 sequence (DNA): TGCGCCAGCAGCCAAGTCCAGCTGAGCGGGGAGCTGTTTTTT. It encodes CASSQVQLSGELFF.

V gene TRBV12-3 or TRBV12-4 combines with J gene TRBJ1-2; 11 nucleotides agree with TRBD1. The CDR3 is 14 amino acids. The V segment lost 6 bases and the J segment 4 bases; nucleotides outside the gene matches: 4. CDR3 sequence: CASRGTGGGYGYTF. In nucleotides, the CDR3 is TGTGCCAGCAGGGGGACAGGGGGGGGCTATGGCTACACCTTC.

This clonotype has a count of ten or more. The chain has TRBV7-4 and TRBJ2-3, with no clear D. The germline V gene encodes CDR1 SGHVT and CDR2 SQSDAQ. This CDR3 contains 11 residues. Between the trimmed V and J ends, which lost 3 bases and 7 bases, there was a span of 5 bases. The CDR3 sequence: CASSFGYTQYF. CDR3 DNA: TGTGCCAGCAGCTTCGGGTATACGCAGTATTTT.

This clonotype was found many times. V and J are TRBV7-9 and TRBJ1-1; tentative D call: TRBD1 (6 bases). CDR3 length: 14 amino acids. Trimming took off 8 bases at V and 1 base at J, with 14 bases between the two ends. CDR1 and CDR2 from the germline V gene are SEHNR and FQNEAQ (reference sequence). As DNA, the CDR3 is TGTGCCAGCGTGGGTACAGGGAGGAACACTGAAGCTTTCTTT. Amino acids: CASVGTGRNTEAFF.

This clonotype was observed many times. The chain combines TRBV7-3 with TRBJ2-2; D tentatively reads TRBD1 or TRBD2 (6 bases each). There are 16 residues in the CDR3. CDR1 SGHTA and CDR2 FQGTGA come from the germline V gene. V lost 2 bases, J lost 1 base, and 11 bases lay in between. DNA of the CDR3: TGTGCCAGCAGCTTATTGGGGGGCCGGAACACCGGGGAGCTGTTTTTT. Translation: CASSLLGGRNTGELFF.

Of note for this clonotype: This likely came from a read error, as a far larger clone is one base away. The DNA for the CDR3 is TGTGCCAGCAACAGGGAGGGGGAAAATCAGTCCCAGCATTTT. Its translation is CASNREGENQSQHF. The gene calls are TRBV13 and TRBJ1-5; possible D gene TRBD1, 6 bases. The germline V gene encodes CDR1 PRHDT and CDR2 FYEKMQ (reference sequence). The length of the CDR3 is 14 residues.

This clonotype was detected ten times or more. The CDR3 DNA reads as TGTGCCAGCAGCGCCCCCCCGAAAGAGACCCAGTACTTC. Residues: CASSAPPKETQYF. The chain uses TRBV7-2 and TRBJ2-5; no clear D gene. The CDR3 covers 13 residues. Germline V gene lookup returns CDR1 SGHTA and CDR2 FQGNSA. V was trimmed by 5 bases and J by 3 bases, leaving 10 bases between them.

CDR3 DNA sequence: TGTGCCAGCGTTCGTTTGGCGGGCCATCGCAATGAGCAGTTCTTC. As protein: CASVRLAGHRNEQFF. The chain is built from TRBV6-2 or TRBV6-3 and TRBJ2-1, with a tentative D call TRBD2 (5 bases). This CDR3 is 15 amino acids long. CDR1 is MNHEY, CDR2 SVGEGT, per germline. V was pared by 8 bases and J by 6 bases, with 20 bases between.